The 18 T cell receptor beta chains presented below share a single source sample, sequenced in a study of T cells after somatic rescue of genetic block. The protocol was immunoSEQ multiplex PCR, while the TCRdb copy is restricted to in-frame clones and leaves out a portion. The sample contains 110,000 or so clones, 80% to 95% of which appear only once. Sample: peripheral blood mononuclear cells (PBMCs). The receptors here all came from a young woman.

CDR3 DNA sequence: TGTGCCAGCAGCAGTAGAGCGGGGGGTGCCTACGAGCAGTACTTC. Amino acid sequence: CASSSRAGGAYEQYF. The chain employs TRBV7-2 and TRBJ2-7; TRBD2 matches 9 bases. V lost 5 bases, J lost 2 bases, and 7 bases stayed unmatched. The CDR3 covers 15 residues. The V gene's germline CDR1 is SGHTA and CDR2 FQGNSA.

The chain combines TRBV2 with TRBJ2-3, with TRBD2 matching over 10 bases. CDR1 is SNHLY and CDR2 is FYNNEI in the germline V gene. The CDR3 has 14 amino acids. The trim removed 4 bases at V and 4 bases at J, leaving 2 bases unmatched. This chain's CDR3 is CASSGLAGADTQYF. The CDR3, as DNA: TGTGCCAGCAGTGGGCTAGCGGGGGCAGATACGCAGTATTTT. The whole variable domain, filled in from reference TRBV2 and TRBJ2-3, reads EPEVTQTPSHQVTQMGQEVILRCVPISNHLYFYWYRQILGQKVEFLVSFYNNEISEKSEIFDDQFSVERPDGSNFTLKIRSTKLEDSAMYFCASSGLAGADTQYFGPGTRLTVL.

The rearrangement joins TRBV2 to TRBJ1-5, with D maybe TRBD1 (5 bases). V shed 2 bases and J shed 0 bases, with 11 bases lying between them. The CDR3 runs 16 residues. Germline-derived CDR1 and CDR2 are SNHLY and FYNNEI. CDR3 residues: CASSERNRISNQPQHF. CDR3 nucleotides: TGTGCCAGCAGTGAACGTAACAGGATTAGCAATCAGCCCCAGCATTTT. Looking up the rest from reference TRBV2 and TRBJ1-5 gives the full variable domain: EPEVTQTPSHQVTQMGQEVILRCVPISNHLYFYWYRQILGQKVEFLVSFYNNEISEKSEIFDDQFSVERPDGSNFTLKIRSTKLEDSAMYFCASSERNRISNQPQHFGDGTRLSIL.

The chain combines TRBV27 with TRBJ1-5; D is possibly TRBD1 (5 bases). Germline V gives CDR1 MNHEY, CDR2 SMNVEV (reference sequence). The CDR3 spans 14 residues. Trimming cost V 3 bases and J 5 bases, with 11 bases left between them. The CDR3 region is CASSLGPKDQPQHF. The CDR3 coding sequence is TGTGCCAGCAGTTTGGGACCTAAGGATCAGCCCCAGCATTTT.

This clone is judged medium-sized. This chain joins TRBV19 and TRBJ1-2; D is unclear. With 8 bases removed from V and 4 bases from J, the gap between germline ends came to 5 bases. There are 10 residues in the CDR3. Per germline, CDR1 LNHDA and CDR2 SQIVND (reference sequence). The CDR3 DNA sequence: TGTGCCAGTGAAGGCTATGGCTACACCTTC. Encoded protein: CASEGYGYTF.

V gene TRBV9 combines with J gene TRBJ2-7; D ambiguous. With 0 bases removed from V and 0 bases from J, the gap between germline ends came to 10 bases. There are 15 residues in the CDR3. From germline, CDR1 is SGDLS and CDR2 YYNGEE. Here the CDR3 reads CASSVGLLSSYEQYF. In DNA form, the CDR3 reads TGTGCCAGCAGCGTAGGTCTGTTAAGCTCCTACGAGCAGTACTTC.

This clone was counted once. This chain connects TRBV15 to TRBJ1-1; no clear D gene. V gave up 0 bases and J gave up 3 bases, with 11 bases separating them. This CDR3 is built from 15 residues. Germline V gene sequence: CDR1 LNHNV, CDR2 YYDKDF (reference sequence). CDR3 nucleotides: TGTGCCACCAGCAGAGATAGAAGGGTCGACACTGAAGCTTTCTTT. Residues: CATSRDRRVDTEAFF.

This clone was counted once. The CDR3 loop is CASSYPRGELFF. The DNA of the CDR3 is TGTGCCAGCAGCTATCCCCGCGGGGAGCTGTTTTTT. The V call is TRBV27, the J call TRBJ2-2; D is uncertain. The V end lost 6 bases, the J end lost 7 bases, and 9 bases lay between the germline ends. The CDR3 is 12 residues long. Germline assignment: CDR1 MNHEY and CDR2 SMNVEV (reference sequence).

This sequence joins TRBV27 and TRBJ2-1; 8 bases agree with TRBD2. J gave up 6 bases and V 5 bases, and 6 bases lay outside the gene matches. CDR3 length equals 14 residues. Germline V gene sequence: CDR1 MNHEY, CDR2 SMNVEV (reference sequence). CDR3 protein: CASSPGGASNEQFF. CDR3 bases: TGTGCCAGCAGTCCCGGGGGGGCTAGCAATGAGCAGTTCTTC.

The chain couples TRBV7-3 to TRBJ2-2; the match to TRBD2 covers 10 bases. V gave up 5 bases and J gave up 3 bases; unmatched junction bases: 3. Germline CDR1 is SGHTA and CDR2 is FQGTGA. This CDR3 is 15 amino acids long. The CDR3 DNA is TGTGCCAGCAGCGCTAGCGGGGGCTACACCGGGGAGCTGTTTTTT. It is translated as CASSASGGYTGELFF.

The genes are TRBV30 and TRBJ1-3, with D perhaps matching TRBD1 (5 bases). Germline CDR1 GTSNPN, CDR2 SVGIG (reference sequence). This CDR3 comprises 15 residues. V shed 3 bases and J shed 2 bases, with 14 bases lying between them. The CDR3: CAWRTRGSPGNTIYF. The CDR3 DNA reads TGTGCCTGGAGGACAAGGGGTTCTCCTGGAAACACCATATATTTT.

The gene calls are TRBV6-5 and TRBJ2-1; 10 nucleotides align to TRBD2. Germline V gives CDR1 MNHEY, CDR2 SVGAGI. The CDR3 is made up of 13 amino acids. V shed 5 bases, J shed 12 bases, and the junction held 7 bases outside the gene matches. CDR3 in amino acids: CASSTIAGGGQFF. The DNA for the CDR3 is TGTGCCAGCAGTACGATAGCGGGGGGCGGGCAGTTCTTC.

CDR3 in DNA: TGTGCCAGCAGTGAAGCGCTGGGAGGGTATGGCTACACCTTC. As protein: CASSEALGGYGYTF. This rearrangement joins TRBV2 to TRBJ1-2; unclear D gene. Trimming pared 0 bases from V and 5 bases from J, leaving 10 bases between. The CDR3 has 14 amino acids. Germline CDR1 is SNHLY and CDR2 is FYNNEI.

V and J are TRBV7-3 and TRBJ2-7; 15 bases map to TRBD2. CDR3 length: 15 residues. The germline gives CDR1 SGHTA, CDR2 FQGTGA. V gave up 0 bases and J gave up 6 bases; unmatched junction bases: 0. This CDR3 is CASSLTGLAGGEQYF. The CDR3 region has the DNA TGTGCCAGCAGCTTAACGGGACTAGCGGGGGGCGAGCAGTACTTC.

This rearrangement joins TRBV11-2 to TRBJ2-3; 8 bases fit TRBD2. V was clipped by 3 bases and J by 6 bases; unmatched bases: 8. Per germline, CDR1 SGHAT and CDR2 FQNNGV. This CDR3 is built from 15 residues. CDR3 coding DNA: TGTGCCAGCAGCTTCCGGGGGGGCGGGACGGATACGCAGTATTTT. As protein: CASSFRGGGTDTQYF.

The chain recombines TRBV9 with TRBJ1-3; the match to TRBD1 covers 9 bases. The trim removed 0 bases at V and 7 bases at J, leaving 2 bases unmatched. The CDR3 covers 14 residues. Germline-derived CDR1 and CDR2 are SGDLS and YYNGEE. The CDR3 nucleotides read TGTGCCAGCAGCGTAGAGACAGGGGGGAACACCATATATTTT. Its translation: CASSVETGGNTIYF.

The chain links TRBV10-3 to TRBJ1-3, with 9 bases fitting TRBD1. The CDR3 totals 16 residues. Germline V gives CDR1 ENHRY, CDR2 SYGVKD. After removal of 1 base from V and 3 bases from J, the junction contained 4 bases not matched to a gene. The CDR3 sequence: CAISEWDRVNGNTIYF. The CDR3 DNA reads TGTGCCATCAGTGAGTGGGACAGGGTTAATGGAAACACCATATATTTT.

The chain combines TRBV20-1 with TRBJ2-3; D unclear. V lost 7 bases and J 2 bases, leaving 7 bases between the germline ends. CDR3 length: 11 residues. Germline CDR1 reads DFQATT; CDR2 reads SNEGSKA (reference sequence). The CDR3 DNA is TGCAGTGGACTTAACACAGATACGCAGTATTTT. Translation: CSGLNTDTQYF.